Following are 20 T cell receptor beta chains from one sample sequenced in a study of T-cell memory formation after mild COVID-19. One entry per CDR3 protein, called by TCRdb with MiXCR from the 5' RACE reads. The sample has around 420,000 distinct CDR3 sequences, 20% to 25% seen once. The sequenced sample was PBMCs or a T cell subset sorted from them (not recorded which). Receptors originate from an adult woman who had mild COVID-19 (a few samples of this study predate the infection). Cell type and time point are not known.

This clonotype occurred a few times. V usage is TRBV24-1 and J usage is TRBJ2-3, with D unresolved. Germline assignment: CDR1 KGHDR and CDR2 SFDVKD. The germline V and J ends were trimmed by 1 base and 0 bases, with 10 bases remaining between them. The CDR3 runs 16 residues. CDR3 in amino acids: CATSDFTDASTDTQYF. The CDR3 DNA reads as TGTGCCACCAGTGATTTTACAGACGCTAGCACAGATACGCAGTATTTT.

This clonotype was observed a handful of times. The V call is TRBV12-3 or TRBV12-4, the J call TRBJ1-1; unclear D gene. This CDR3 contains 13 residues. The germline V and J ends were trimmed by 2 bases and 7 bases, with 11 bases remaining between them. The chain's CDR3 is CASSLTRRGEAFF. In DNA form, the CDR3 reads TGTGCCAGCAGTTTAACCAGGCGGGGTGAAGCTTTCTTT.

The chain uses TRBV15 and TRBJ2-1, with TRBD2 as a possible D gene (5 bases). The CDR3 is 14 residues long. Trimming removed 7 bases from V and 5 bases from J, with 15 bases in between. The germline CDR1 and CDR2 sequences are LNHNV and YYDKDF (reference sequence). This CDR3 is CATTPRVADNEQFF. The CDR3 nucleotides are TGTGCCACCACGCCGAGGGTGGCGGACAATGAGCAGTTCTTC.

This clonotype occurred a few times. V gene TRBV4-2 combines with J gene TRBJ1-1; D possibly corresponds to TRBD1 (6 bases). Deletions cut 1 base from V and 1 base from J, with 13 bases between. Germline assignment: CDR1 LGHNA and CDR2 YNFKEQ. The CDR3 extends over 16 amino acids. CDR3 amino acids: CASSQAWGGSNTEAFF. The CDR3 DNA reads as TGTGCCAGCAGCCAAGCTTGGGGGGGCTCGAACACTGAAGCTTTCTTT.

This chain joins TRBV5-6 and TRBJ2-5; D could derive from TRBD1 or TRBD2 (5 bases each). Trimming cost V 3 bases and J 4 bases, with 13 bases left between them. The CDR3 contains 14 residues. CDR1 and CDR2 from the germline V gene are SGHDT and YYEEEE. This chain's CDR3 is CASSSFRGPETQYF. The CDR3 DNA follows: TGTGCCAGCAGCTCCTTCCGGGGCCCAGAGACCCAGTACTTC.

The chain uses TRBV6-5 and TRBJ2-3; the match to TRBD1 covers 10 bases. The CDR3 runs to 16 residues. Germline trimming cut 4 bases from V and 4 bases from J; bases unmatched to any gene: 8. The germline V gene encodes CDR1 MNHEY and CDR2 SVGAGI. In DNA form, the CDR3 reads TGTGCCAGCAGTTTCATGGGACAGGGGCTGTCAGATACGCAGTATTTT. Translating it yields CASSFMGQGLSDTQYF.

CDR3 DNA sequence: TGTGCCAGCAGCTTAAGCGGGGGGTTCAGCGGGGAGCTGTTTTTT. Its translation is CASSLSGGFSGELFF. The gene calls are TRBV7-8 and TRBJ2-2; 9 nucleotides match TRBD2. Germline CDR1 and CDR2: SGHVS and FQNEAQ. V lost 2 bases, J lost 7 bases, and 5 bases stayed unmatched. This CDR3 contains 15 residues.

The chain couples TRBV19 to TRBJ1-2; 12 bases fit TRBD1. CDR1 LNHDA and CDR2 SQIVND come from the germline V gene (reference sequence). Germline trimming cut 4 bases from V and 5 bases from J; bases unmatched to any gene: 5. CDR3 length equals 15 residues. The CDR3, as DNA: TGTGCCAGTAGTACGGGGACAGGGGGCTCTTATGGCTACACCTTC. Protein sequence: CASSTGTGGSYGYTF.

V and J are TRBV7-2 and TRBJ1-6, with D possibly TRBD1 on 6 matching bases. The CDR3 spans 17 residues. V was trimmed by 2 bases and J by 7 bases, leaving 18 bases between them. Per germline, CDR1 SGHTA and CDR2 FQGNSA. DNA of the CDR3: TGTGCCAGCAGCTTATATAGTCAGGGGCTGGGGAATTCACCCCTCCACTTT. It specifies CASSLYSQGLGNSPLHF.

There are a few counts of this clonotype. This chain connects TRBV5-6 to TRBJ1-6; perhaps TRBD1 as D (5 bases). The CDR3 extends over 14 amino acids. Germline V gene lookup returns CDR1 SGHDT and CDR2 YYEEEE. V gave up 5 bases and J gave up 5 bases, with 11 bases separating them. The CDR3 sequence: CASRGTENNSPLHF. CDR3 DNA sequence: TGTGCCAGCAGAGGGACGGAAAATAATTCACCCCTCCACTTT.

The V and J genes are TRBV5-1 and TRBJ1-2; 7 bases agree with TRBD1. CDR3 length equals 15 residues. Germline assignment: CDR1 SGHRS and CDR2 YFSETQ. V dropped 3 bases and J dropped 6; count of bases not matched to a gene: 11. The CDR3 sequence is CASSSDPGTANGYTF. For the CDR3, the DNA is TGCGCCAGCAGCTCGGACCCCGGGACAGCTAATGGCTACACCTTC.

The V and J genes are TRBV27 and TRBJ1-2; 8 positions match TRBD1. V lost 5 bases to trimming and J lost 7 bases; unmatched junction nucleotides: 9. This CDR3 is 14 amino acids long. Germline loops: CDR1 MNHEY, CDR2 SMNVEV (reference sequence). Here the CDR3 reads CASSPDRGPTGYTF. The CDR3 DNA sequence: TGTGCCAGCAGTCCTGACAGGGGACCGACTGGCTACACCTTC.

The J gene is TRBJ2-1, the V gene TRBV24-1; D call uncertain. V was cut by 7 bases and J by 8 bases, with 14 bases left in between. This CDR3 is built from 13 residues. Germline assignment: CDR1 KGHDR and CDR2 SFDVKD. The CDR3 DNA follows: TGTGCCACCAGACCGGGCGCCGGCTATGAGCAGTTCTTC. Translation: CATRPGAGYEQFF.

This clonotype occurred a few times. This sequence joins TRBV15 and TRBJ2-3, with 7 bases identical to TRBD1. V lost 5 bases, J lost 0 bases, and 2 bases stayed unmatched. This CDR3 spans 14 amino acids. Germline CDR1 reads LNHNV; CDR2 reads YYDKDF (reference sequence). The CDR3: CATSPGQSTDTQYF. In DNA, the CDR3 is TGTGCCACCAGCCCGGGACAGAGCACAGATACGCAGTATTTT.

This clonotype came up many times. A read error may account for a junction end that differs from germline. The chain joins TRBV7-7 to TRBJ1-1; D gene unclear. The CDR3 is 13 amino acids. Germline V gives CDR1 SSHAT, CDR2 FNYEAQ (reference sequence). The CDR3 coding sequence is TGTGCTAGCAGCCCGAGCCTGAACACTGAAGCTTTCTTT. It is translated as CASSPSLNTEAFF. Together with reference TRBV7-7 and TRBJ1-1, the CDR3 gives the full variable domain: GAGVSQSPRYKVTKRGQDVTLRCDPISSHATLYWYQQALGQGPEFLTYFNYEAQPDKSGLPSDRFSAERPEGSISTLTIQRTEQRDSAMYRCASSPSLNTEAFFGQGTRLTVV.

This clonotype was observed a handful of times. The V gene is TRBV18, the J gene TRBJ2-5, with unresolved D. V lost 3 bases, J lost 1 base, and 9 bases lay in between. Germline CDR1 KGHSH, CDR2 LQKENI. This CDR3 comprises 14 residues. The CDR3 bases are TGTGCCAGCTCACCGGTACAGATCCAAGAGACCCAGTACTTC. It translates to CASSPVQIQETQYF.

This rearrangement joins TRBV20-1 to TRBJ1-1, with unresolved D. Trimming cost V 3 bases and J 6 bases, with 11 bases left between them. This CDR3 spans 12 amino acids. Germline V lookup: CDR1 DFQATT, CDR2 SNEGSKA (reference sequence). The CDR3 reads CSASVGGAEAFF. Written as DNA, the CDR3 is TGCAGTGCTAGTGTCGGAGGAGCTGAAGCTTTCTTT.

This clonotype came up many times. The CDR3 nucleotides read TGTGCCAGCAGCTCTACCCACTACGAGCAGTACTTC. It codes for CASSSTHYEQYF. The chain links TRBV7-2 to TRBJ2-7; no reliable D call. The germline V gene has CDR1 SGHTA and CDR2 FQGNSA. The CDR3 has 12 residues. V dropped 4 bases and J dropped 3 bases, with 7 bases sitting between them.

This clonotype came up a few times. The chain joins TRBV7-6 to TRBJ2-2; possibly TRBD2 for D (6 bases). CDR3 length: 16 residues. V was shortened by 6 bases and J by 5 bases, with 19 bases between the two germline ends. Germline CDR1 SGHVS, CDR2 FNYEAQ. CDR3 nucleotide sequence: TGTGCCAGCAGTCAAATCGCGGGGCTTGGTACCGGGGAGCTGTTTTTT. As protein: CASSQIAGLGTGELFF.

There are a few counts of this clonotype. The CDR3 is CASSEYPSTGVSYNSPLHF. In DNA form, the CDR3 reads TGTGCCAGCAGTGAATATCCAAGCACAGGAGTCTCCTATAATTCACCCCTCCACTTT. The rearrangement uses TRBV25-1 and TRBJ1-6; tentative D call: TRBD1 (5 bases). The CDR3 covers 19 residues. V was clipped by 0 bases and J by 0 bases, with 15 bases between them. Germline V CDR1 and CDR2: MGHDK, SYGVNS.